This T cell receptor beta chain was captured in a study of T cells in Graves' hyperthyroidism and ophthalmopathy. Study outcomes and limitations: A model of 13 V-J features distinguished ophthalmopathy from stable hyperthyroidism. Ophthalmopathy was predicted by the model a median of roughly 6.6 months ahead of onset.

This clonotype was observed a handful of times. Its specificity is unknown. Ophthalmopathy cases met thresholds of Clinical Activity Score at least 3, NOSPECS grade at least 4 and duration under 3 months. Amplification yielded TCR beta CDR3 regions, with RNA transcripts as the source. The HTBI primer set served for first-round RT-PCR of the TCR CDR3. TCRdb re-analysed the multiplex PCR reads in MiXCR, keeping a single row per CDR3 protein. This sample carries fewer than 450,000 distinct CDR3 sequences, about 14% of them seen once, and the ten largest clones take over 25%. CDR1 DFQATT and CDR2 SNEGSKA come from the germline V gene (reference sequence). This CDR3 spans 13 amino acids. V lost 6 bases and J lost 2; bases outside the gene matches: 7.

V usage is TRBV20-1 and J usage is TRBJ2-7; 7 nucleotides match TRBD1. The sequenced sample was blood. This TCR derives from a man aged 50 to 59 with Graves' ophthalmopathy. The CDR3: CSARTGRTYEQYF. CDR3 DNA: TGCAGTGCGCGGACAGGACGTACCTACGAGCAGTACTTC.